These T cell receptor beta chains were read from a single sample in a study of Ad26.COV2.S vaccination and SARS-CoV-2 variants. Clones were sequenced by immunoSEQ multiplex PCR, and TCRdb holds only the in-frame ones, with some missing. The repertoire has 250,000 to 300,000 clones, 87% of them found once; the top ten carry more than 2.5%. The source material was peripheral blood, sampled in a trial of Ad26.COV2.S vaccine versus placebo. The receptors originated from a person aged 18-60 years who received the Ad26.COV2.S COVID-19 vaccine or a placebo. The CDR3 runs from the conserved cysteine through the conserved F or W. The order of the fields is CDR3 protein, CDR3 DNA, clone size, D gene, CDR3 length, V gene, J gene. D genes are given only for firm matches. For some rows the clone size is stated as once, few or many, or as a class when expanded; others skip it.

CDR3: CASSPGTGGINYEQYF
DNA: TGTGCCAGCAGCCCGGGGACAGGGGGCATAAACTACGAGCAGTACTTC
size: NA
D: TRBD1
length: 16
V: TRBV7-9
J: TRBJ2-7

CDR3: CASSQETIQESGYTF
DNA: TGTGCCAGCAGCCAAGAAACAATACAGGAATCTGGCTACACCTTC
size: once
D: NA
length: 15
V: TRBV21-1
J: TRBJ1-2

CDR3: CASPGCGDLNTEAFF
DNA: TGCGCCAGCCCCGGGTGTGGGGACCTGAACACTGAAGCTTTCTTT
size: NA
D: NA
length: 15
V: TRBV10-1
J: TRBJ1-1

CDR3: CSGLINTGELFF
DNA: TGCAGCGGCCTAATAAACACCGGGGAGCTGTTTTTT
size: NA
D: NA
length: 12
V: TRBV29-1
J: TRBJ2-2

CDR3: CASSPHYLGTGGRYGYTF
DNA: TGTGCCAGCAGTCCACACTACCTAGGGACAGGGGGCCGATATGGCTACACCTTC
size: NA
D: TRBD1
length: 18
V: TRBV2
J: TRBJ1-2

CDR3: CATSDLRPDGENEQFF
DNA: TGTGCCACCAGTGATTTGAGGCCCGACGGCGAGAATGAGCAGTTCTTC
size: NA
D: NA
length: 16
V: TRBV24-1
J: TRBJ2-1

CDR3: CASRPSGGPSETQYF
DNA: TGCGCCAGCAGGCCTAGCGGGGGGCCTTCGGAGACCCAGTACTTC
size: NA
D: TRBD2
length: 15
V: TRBV5-1
J: TRBJ2-5

CDR3: CAGTFSSALGQSSYEQYF
DNA: TGTGCAGGAACCTTTTCCTCCGCTCTCGGGCAGAGCTCCTACGAGCAGTACTTC
size: NA
D: NA
length: 18
V: TRBV30
J: TRBJ2-7

CDR3: CASKLAGSSGTQYF
DNA: TGTGCCAGTAAACTAGCGGGCTCTTCTGGTACGCAGTATTTT
size: NA
D: TRBD2
length: 14
V: TRBV19
J: TRBJ2-3

CDR3: CSASGTSGGYNEQFF
DNA: TGCAGTGCTAGTGGGACTAGCGGGGGGTACAATGAGCAGTTCTTC
size: NA
D: TRBD2
length: 15
V: TRBV20-1
J: TRBJ2-1

CDR3: CASSSQGDGYTF
DNA: TGTGCCAGCAGTTCACAGGGTGATGGCTACACCTTC
size: NA
D: NA
length: 12
V: TRBV27
J: TRBJ1-2

CDR3: CASSVARLAGEYTDTQYF
DNA: TGTGCCAGCAGCGTAGCTAGGTTGGCAGGAGAGTACACAGATACGCAGTATTTT
size: NA
D: NA
length: 18
V: TRBV9
J: TRBJ2-3

CDR3: CASSLAPIGGEQFF
DNA: TGTGCCAGCAGCTTAGCGCCGATCGGGGGTGAGCAGTTCTTC
size: NA
D: NA
length: 14
V: TRBV7-2
J: TRBJ2-1

CDR3: CASSYSNRAILSYTF
DNA: TGTGCCAGCAGTTACTCGAACCGGGCAATATTAAGCTACACCTTC
size: NA
D: NA
length: 15
V: TRBV6-5
J: TRBJ1-2

CDR3: CASRLTSGYEQYF
DNA: TGTGCCAGCAGACTGACTTCTGGTTACGAGCAGTACTTC
size: NA
D: NA
length: 13
V: TRBV3-1/TRBV3-2
J: TRBJ2-7

CDR3: CSVYGQGANTNYGYTF
DNA: TGCAGCGTTTATGGACAGGGGGCCAATACTAACTATGGCTACACCTTC
size: NA
D: TRBD1
length: 16
V: TRBV29-1
J: TRBJ1-2

CDR3: CASSMSPLGTDEQFF
DNA: TGTGCCAGTAGTATGTCACCCTTGGGGACCGATGAGCAGTTCTTC
size: NA
D: NA
length: 15
V: TRBV19
J: TRBJ2-1

CDR3: CASSGPQEGVDTQYF
DNA: TGCGCCAGCAGTGGTCCTCAGGAGGGGGTAGATACGCAGTATTTT
size: NA
D: NA
length: 15
V: TRBV10-1
J: TRBJ2-3

CDR3: CASSPGLNTDTQYF
DNA: TGTGCCAGCAGCCCGGGACTAAACACAGATACGCAGTATTTT
size: NA
D: TRBD2
length: 14
V: TRBV5-4
J: TRBJ2-3

CDR3: CASSVGGSSTEAFF
DNA: TGTGCCAGCAGCGTCGGTGGCAGTTCCACTGAAGCTTTCTTT
size: NA
D: NA
length: 14
V: TRBV9
J: TRBJ1-1

CDR3: CSVVSSGIYEQYF
DNA: TGCAGCGTTGTATCCTCAGGAATTTACGAGCAGTACTTC
size: NA
D: NA
length: 13
V: TRBV29-1
J: TRBJ2-7

CDR3: CASRLGRGSSTDTQYF
DNA: TGTGCCAGCAGGTTAGGGAGGGGCAGTAGCACAGATACGCAGTATTTT
size: NA
D: TRBD2
length: 16
V: TRBV7-9
J: TRBJ2-3

CDR3: CSVLGGSHNEQFF
DNA: TGCAGCGTCCTAGGGGGCTCCCACAATGAGCAGTTCTTC
size: NA
D: TRBD1
length: 13
V: TRBV29-1
J: TRBJ2-1

CDR3: CASSHQLAGGSYEQYF
DNA: TGCGCCAGCAGCCACCAACTAGCGGGGGGGTCCTACGAGCAGTACTTC
size: NA
D: TRBD2
length: 16
V: TRBV4-1
J: TRBJ2-7

CDR3: CASSQGRTDSYEQYF
DNA: TGCGCCAGCAGCCAAGGTCGGACTGACTCCTACGAGCAGTACTTC
size: NA
D: NA
length: 15
V: TRBV4-1
J: TRBJ2-7

CDR3: CASSLVQGMNTEAFF
DNA: TGTGCCAGCAGCTTAGTACAGGGGATGAACACTGAAGCTTTCTTT
size: few
D: TRBD1
length: 15
V: TRBV7-9
J: TRBJ1-1

CDR3: CASSQGFNSGNTIYF
DNA: TGTGCCAGCAGCCAGGGTTTCAACTCTGGAAACACCATATATTTT
size: NA
D: NA
length: 15
V: TRBV2
J: TRBJ1-3

CDR3: CASSPAGDPYEQYF
DNA: TGTGCCAGTAGCCCAGCGGGGGATCCCTACGAGCAGTACTTC
size: NA
D: TRBD2
length: 14
V: TRBV19
J: TRBJ2-7

CDR3: CASSFIRQGRSDTQYF
DNA: TGTGCCAGCAGCTTTATCCGACAGGGGAGGTCAGATACGCAGTATTTT
size: NA
D: TRBD1
length: 16
V: TRBV5-6
J: TRBJ2-3

CDR3: CASSYSSPLAVEQFF
DNA: TGTGCCAGCAGTTACTCGTCCCCTCTAGCGGTTGAGCAGTTCTTC
size: NA
D: TRBD2
length: 15
V: TRBV6-6
J: TRBJ2-1

CDR3: CASSGRATYEQYF
DNA: TGTGCCAGTTCAGGGAGGGCAACCTACGAGCAGTACTTC
size: NA
D: TRBD2
length: 13
V: TRBV27
J: TRBJ2-7

CDR3: CASSPRMSIPGANVLTF
DNA: TGTGCCAGCAGCCCCCGCATGAGCATCCCTGGGGCCAACGTCCTGACTTTC
size: NA
D: NA
length: 17
V: TRBV11-2
J: TRBJ2-6

CDR3: CASSLARASDEQFF
DNA: TGTGCCAGCAGCCTCGCCAGGGCCAGCGATGAGCAGTTCTTC
size: NA
D: NA
length: 14
V: TRBV11-2
J: TRBJ2-1

CDR3: CASSPGLAGFGGELFF
DNA: TGTGCCAGCTCACCGGGTCTAGCGGGCTTTGGCGGGGAGCTGTTTTTT
size: NA
D: TRBD2
length: 16
V: TRBV18
J: TRBJ2-2

CDR3: CASSATSGKRLNEQFF
DNA: TGTGCCAGTAGTGCGACTAGCGGGAAGAGGCTCAATGAGCAGTTCTTC
size: NA
D: TRBD2
length: 16
V: TRBV19
J: TRBJ2-1

CDR3: CASSFRDRNPNYGYTF
DNA: TGTGCCAGCAGCTTCCGGGACAGGAATCCCAACTATGGCTACACCTTC
size: few
D: TRBD1
length: 16
V: TRBV7-9
J: TRBJ1-2

CDR3: CASSLLQGTLQPQHF
DNA: TGTGCCAGCAGCTTACTGCAGGGGACGTTACAGCCCCAGCATTTT
size: few
D: NA
length: 15
V: TRBV7-2
J: TRBJ1-5

CDR3: CASSYRGSWGTEAFF
DNA: TGTGCCAGCAGTTACAGGGGCTCCTGGGGAACTGAAGCTTTCTTT
size: NA
D: NA
length: 15
V: TRBV6-2/TRBV6-3
J: TRBJ1-1

CDR3: CASSLAGPLPEAFF
DNA: TGTGCCAGCAGTTTGGCGGGCCCCCTTCCTGAAGCTTTCTTT
size: NA
D: NA
length: 14
V: TRBV6-5
J: TRBJ1-1

CDR3: CASSIAQGAKTYEQYF
DNA: TGCGCCAGCAGCATAGCACAGGGGGCTAAGACCTACGAGCAGTACTTC
size: NA
D: TRBD1
length: 16
V: TRBV5-1
J: TRBJ2-7

CDR3: CASSYSLSGYTF
DNA: TGTGCCAGCAGTTACTCGTTATCTGGCTACACCTTC
size: NA
D: NA
length: 12
V: TRBV6-2/TRBV6-3
J: TRBJ1-2

CDR3: CASRPMMWSASAGNTIYF
DNA: TGTGCAAGTCGCCCGATGATGTGGAGCGCTTCGGCGGGAAACACCATATATTTT
size: NA
D: NA
length: 18
V: TRBV12-2
J: TRBJ1-3

CDR3: CSVRTLRDTGELFF
DNA: TGCAGCGTCCGGACGTTGAGGGACACCGGGGAGCTGTTTTTT
size: NA
D: NA
length: 14
V: TRBV29-1
J: TRBJ2-2

CDR3: CSASRGYGYTF
DNA: TGCAGTGCTAGTCGGGGGTATGGCTACACCTTC
size: NA
D: NA
length: 11
V: TRBV20-1
J: TRBJ1-2

CDR3: CASSIDGEETQYF
DNA: TGTGCCAGTAGTATAGACGGAGAAGAGACCCAGTACTTC
size: NA
D: NA
length: 13
V: TRBV19
J: TRBJ2-5

CDR3: CASSDSQGRWTEAFF
DNA: TGTGCCAGCAGCGACTCTCAGGGGCGGTGGACTGAAGCTTTCTTT
size: NA
D: NA
length: 15
V: TRBV7-8
J: TRBJ1-1

CDR3: CASSEDPGGWPWYF
DNA: TGTGCCAGCAGTGAAGATCCGGGGGGATGGCCCTGGTACTTC
size: NA
D: TRBD2
length: 14
V: TRBV6-1
J: TRBJ2-7

CDR3: CATRLAGGSGTDTQYF
DNA: TGCGCCACCCGACTAGCGGGAGGTTCAGGCACAGATACGCAGTATTTT
size: NA
D: TRBD2
length: 16
V: TRBV5-1
J: TRBJ2-3

CDR3: CASSQDAGTGGGGSRGYTF
DNA: TGTGCCAGCAGCCAAGATGCGGGGACAGGGGGCGGGGGGTCTCGAGGCTACACCTTC
size: NA
D: TRBD1
length: 19
V: TRBV4-2
J: TRBJ1-2

CDR3: CASSPARGGNTIYF
DNA: TGTGCCAGCAGTCCCGCCAGGGGGGGAAACACCATATATTTT
size: NA
D: TRBD1
length: 14
V: TRBV28
J: TRBJ1-3

CDR3: CASSPLYTGELFF
DNA: TGCGCCAGCAGCCCTCTATACACCGGGGAGCTGTTTTTT
size: few
D: NA
length: 13
V: TRBV10-1
J: TRBJ2-2

CDR3: CASSKTGTSEFF
DNA: TGTGCCAGCAGTAAAACCGGGACTAGCGAGTTCTTC
size: NA
D: TRBD2
length: 12
V: TRBV6-5
J: TRBJ2-1

CDR3: CASSLGALAGRNEQYF
DNA: TGTGCCAGCAGCTTAGGGGCCCTAGCGGGAAGAAACGAGCAGTACTTC
size: once
D: TRBD2
length: 16
V: TRBV11-2
J: TRBJ2-7

CDR3: CASSMGGLTEAFF
DNA: TGTGCCAGTAGTATGGGGGGTCTCACTGAAGCTTTCTTT
size: NA
D: NA
length: 13
V: TRBV19
J: TRBJ1-1

CDR3: CASRAGTPSTDTQYF
DNA: TGTGCAAGTCGCGCCGGGACGCCGAGCACAGATACGCAGTATTTT
size: NA
D: NA
length: 15
V: TRBV12-2
J: TRBJ2-3

CDR3: CAWSRGQGFANVLTF
DNA: TGTGCCTGGAGCCGCGGACAGGGGTTCGCCAACGTCCTGACTTTC
size: NA
D: TRBD1
length: 15
V: TRBV30
J: TRBJ2-6

CDR3: CAAGQDKNIQYF
DNA: TGTGCCGCTGGACAGGACAAAAACATTCAGTACTTC
size: NA
D: TRBD1
length: 12
V: TRBV2
J: TRBJ2-4

CDR3: CASSPMLLAGESSGANVLTF
DNA: TGTGCCAGCTCACCTATGCTTTTAGCGGGGGAGAGCTCTGGGGCCAACGTCCTGACTTTC
size: NA
D: TRBD2
length: 20
V: TRBV18
J: TRBJ2-6